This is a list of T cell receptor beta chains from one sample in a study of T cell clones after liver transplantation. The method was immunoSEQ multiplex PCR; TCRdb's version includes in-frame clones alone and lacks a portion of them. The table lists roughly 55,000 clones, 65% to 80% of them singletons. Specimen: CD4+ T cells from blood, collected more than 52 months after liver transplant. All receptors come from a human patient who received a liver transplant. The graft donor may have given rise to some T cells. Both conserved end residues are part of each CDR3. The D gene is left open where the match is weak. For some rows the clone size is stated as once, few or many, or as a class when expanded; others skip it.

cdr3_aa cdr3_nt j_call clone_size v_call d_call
CASSINRGPNSPLHF TGTGCCAGTAGTATCAACAGGGGCCCAAATTCACCCCTCCACTTT TRBJ1-6 few TRBV19 TRBD1
CAWKTGGQNIQYF TGTGCCTGGAAGACAGGGGGCCAAAACATTCAGTACTTC TRBJ2-4 - TRBV30 TRBD1
CASTPPRRGAEAFF TGTGCCAGCACCCCCCCCAGGCGAGGGGCTGAAGCTTTCTTT TRBJ1-1 large TRBV25-1 -
CASSQNQGALQETQYF TGCGCCAGCAGCCAAAACCAGGGGGCGTTGCAAGAGACCCAGTACTTC TRBJ2-5 - TRBV4-1 TRBD1
CASSLPGNTEAFF TGTGCCAGCAGCTTGCCTGGAAATACTGAAGCTTTCTTT TRBJ1-1 - TRBV5-4 -
CASSSQGYYEQYF TGTGCCAGCAGTTCACAGGGTTACTACGAGCAGTACTTC TRBJ2-7 - TRBV7-9 -
CASSHPGDPSDYGYTF TGTGCCAGCAGCCATCCGGGGGACCCTTCGGACTATGGCTACACCTTC TRBJ1-2 few TRBV4-2 -
CASSDRDSSTDTQYF TGTGCCAGCTCAGATAGGGACAGCTCCACAGATACGCAGTATTTT TRBJ2-3 - TRBV18 TRBD1
CASSSRASGTEAFF TGTGCCAGCAGCTCCCGGGCCTCGGGGACTGAAGCTTTCTTT TRBJ1-1 - TRBV11-3 -
CASSAPGQGASEQYF TGTGCCAGTAGTGCTCCGGGACAGGGGGCTAGCGAGCAGTACTTC TRBJ2-7 once TRBV19 TRBD1
CASRRTGYYGYTF TGTGCCAGCAGACGTACGGGGTACTATGGCTACACCTTC TRBJ1-2 once TRBV11-3 -
CASSVAVTDTQYF TGTGCCAGCAGCGTAGCGGTTACAGATACGCAGTATTTT TRBJ2-3 - TRBV9 -
CASSVRRDYGYTF TGTGCCAGCAGCGTACGGAGGGACTATGGCTACACCTTC TRBJ1-2 - TRBV9 -
CASSPTENTEAFF TGTGCCAGCTCACCAACAGAGAACACTGAAGCTTTCTTT TRBJ1-1 - TRBV18 -
CASSLCIQGACQPQHF TGTGCCAGCAGTTTATGCATCCAGGGGGCATGTCAGCCCCAGCATTTT TRBJ1-5 - TRBV28 TRBD1
CAHEQGWNQPQHF TGTGCCCACGAACAGGGTTGGAATCAGCCCCAGCATTTT TRBJ1-5 - TRBV6-1 -
CASSPRVNEKLFF TGTGCCAGCTCACCACGGGTTAATGAAAAACTGTTTTTT TRBJ1-4 - TRBV18 -
CASSDNTGGYGYGYTF TGTGCCAGCAGCGATAACACAGGGGGCTACGGCTATGGCTACACCTTC TRBJ1-2 - TRBV5-5 TRBD1
CASSDGLSPDTQYF TGTGCCAGCAGTGACGGTTTGTCCCCAGATACGCAGTATTTT TRBJ2-3 - TRBV6-4 -
CASSAPGTGVYEQYF TGTGCCAGCAGCGCCCCCGGGACAGGGGTCTACGAGCAGTACTTC TRBJ2-7 few TRBV25-1 TRBD1
CASSVDPGGPPYEQYF TGTGCCAGCAGCGTAGACCCGGGGGGGCCGCCCTACGAGCAGTACTTC TRBJ2-7 once TRBV9 TRBD2
CASSSPGGSFSYNSPLHF TGTGCCAGCAGCTCCCCCGGAGGGTCATTCTCCTATAATTCACCCCTCCACTTT TRBJ1-6 - TRBV9 -
CASIGERGAYEQYF TGTGCCAGCATTGGAGAGCGGGGGGCCTACGAGCAGTACTTC TRBJ2-7 - TRBV6-1 TRBD2
CASSLDRQGGLTFF TGTGCCAGCAGCTTGGATCGGCAGGGCGGATTAACTTTCTTT TRBJ1-1 - TRBV5-8 -
CASSLGHIDEKLFF TGTGCCAGCAGCTTAGGGCATATCGATGAAAAACTGTTTTTT TRBJ1-4 - TRBV7-9 -
CACPTGEDEQFF TGTGCCTGCCCGACAGGGGAGGATGAGCAGTTCTTC TRBJ2-1 - TRBV30 TRBD1
CASILDRAFYEQYF TGTGCCAGCATCCTCGACAGGGCTTTCTACGAGCAGTACTTC TRBJ2-7 - TRBV2 TRBD1
CASSPGSGHNTGELFF TGTGCCAGCAGCCCCGGGAGCGGGCATAACACCGGGGAGCTGTTTTTT TRBJ2-2 - TRBV11-3 -
CASTPGQGRFNEQYF TGTGCCAGCACCCCGGGACAGGGGAGGTTTAACGAGCAGTACTTC TRBJ2-7 - TRBV7-2 TRBD1
CASSSTEYEQYF TGTGCCAGCAGTTCGACAGAATACGAGCAGTACTTC TRBJ2-7 - TRBV28 -
CASSLPSGRNTGELFF TGTGCCAGCAGCTTACCCTCGGGGAGGAACACCGGGGAGCTGTTTTTT TRBJ2-2 - TRBV11-2 -
CASSFSGTPGNTIYF TGTGCCAGCAGCTTTTCAGGGACACCTGGAAACACCATATATTTT TRBJ1-3 - TRBV5-5 -
CASSFNRGIDEKLFF TGTGCCAGCAGCTTTAACAGGGGAATCGATGAAAAACTGTTTTTT TRBJ1-4 - TRBV5-4 TRBD1
CASSAPLAGGVNEQFF TGTGCCAGCAGTGCCCCACTAGCGGGGGGAGTTAATGAGCAGTTCTTC TRBJ2-1 - TRBV2 TRBD2
CASSPTSSTQYF TGTGCCAGCAGTCCGACTAGTTCTACGCAGTATTTT TRBJ2-3 - TRBV6-1 -
CASLGGREQYF TGTGCCAGCCTTGGCGGTAGGGAGCAGTACTTC TRBJ2-7 many TRBV2 -
CASSRPMTALSTEAFF TGTGCCAGCAGCCGTCCTATGACAGCTTTGTCCACTGAAGCTTTCTTT TRBJ1-1 - TRBV7-2 -
CASRTSGQGYHEQYF TGTGCCAGCCGTACCTCGGGACAGGGATACCACGAGCAGTACTTC TRBJ2-7 few TRBV6-1 TRBD1
CASSPQEGAIEQYF TGTGCCAGCAGCCCCCAAGAGGGGGCTATCGAGCAGTACTTC TRBJ2-7 - TRBV11-2 TRBD1
CASSLGKGMDYGYTF TGTGCCAGCAGCTTAGGAAAAGGGATGGACTATGGCTACACCTTC TRBJ1-2 - TRBV7-9 -
CASIMTAFSTGELFF TGTGCCAGCATTATGACGGCCTTCTCCACCGGGGAGCTGTTTTTT TRBJ2-2 few TRBV2 -
CASSLTGRATYEQYF TGTGCCAGCAGTTTGACAGGGAGGGCTACCTACGAGCAGTACTTC TRBJ2-7 - TRBV27 -
CASSLTGREEKLFF TGTGCCAGCAGCTTGACAGGCCGTGAGGAAAAACTGTTTTTT TRBJ1-4 - TRBV7-9 -
CASSLGGYGYTF TGTGCCAGCAGTTTGGGCGGGTACGGCTACACCTTC TRBJ1-2 - TRBV28 -
CASTLGGRGSPLHF TGTGCCAGCACCCTGGGAGGGCGAGGTTCACCCCTCCACTTT TRBJ1-6 - TRBV6-5 -
CASSSAGLQETQYF TGTGCCAGCAGCTCAGCCGGGCTGCAAGAGACCCAGTACTTC TRBJ2-5 - TRBV7-2 -
CASSLVGNYGYTF TGTGCCAGCAGCTTGGTTGGGAACTATGGCTACACCTTC TRBJ1-2 few TRBV5-6 -
CASSEVGGVAGGTDTQYF TGTGCCAGCAGTGAAGTCGGGGGAGTAGCGGGGGGCACAGATACGCAGTATTTT TRBJ2-3 - TRBV2 TRBD2
CASSPGTGEDF TGTGCCAGCTCACCCGGGACAGGGGAGGACTTC TRBJ2-5 - TRBV18 TRBD1
CASRRGAGNEQFF TGTGCCAGCCGTAGGGGGGCCGGGAATGAGCAGTTCTTC TRBJ2-1 - TRBV7-6 -
CASSPKLQGDGYTF TGTGCCAGCTCACCGAAACTACAGGGGGATGGCTACACCTTC TRBJ1-2 - TRBV18 TRBD1
CASSPGYNSYEQYF TGTGCCAGCAGCCCAGGGTACAATTCCTACGAGCAGTACTTC TRBJ2-7 few TRBV7-6 -
CASSYSGLQRRYGYTF TGTGCCAGCAGTTACTCGGGGCTCCAGCGACGCTATGGCTACACCTTC TRBJ1-2 - TRBV6-5 -
CASSPSGADEQYF TGTGCCAGCTCACCATCCGGGGCCGACGAGCAGTACTTC TRBJ2-7 - TRBV18 -
CASSNYLAGGSEQYF TGTGCCAGCAGTAACTATCTAGCGGGGGGGTCCGAGCAGTACTTC TRBJ2-7 - TRBV7-2 TRBD2
CASSRPGQDKIGNTIYF TGCGCCAGCAGCCGACCGGGACAAGATAAAATAGGAAACACCATATATTTT TRBJ1-3 - TRBV4-1 -
CASSIEGQGRSGSYEQYF TGTGCCAGTAGTATAGAGGGACAGGGGAGGAGCGGTTCCTACGAGCAGTACTTC TRBJ2-7 few TRBV19 TRBD1
CASSLGLRDSYEQYF TGTGCCAGCAGCTTAGGTCTCAGGGACTCCTACGAGCAGTACTTC TRBJ2-7 few TRBV7-2 -